This note documents a single TCR beta chain sequence. The germline V gene encodes CDR1 SGHRS and CDR2 YFSETQ. This CDR3 region has 16 residues. The V end was cut by 0 bases, the J end by 5 bases, with 15 bases between. Sequencing used immunoSEQ multiplex PCR; TCRdb keeps in-frame clones, though not all of them. Here the sample spans about 1.1 million clones, about 80% being singletons. These data are taken from a study of shared clonotypes between healthy human individuals. The sample consisted of memory CD4+ T cells from PBMCs. Regarding subset: CD45RA-negative fraction. This rearrangement joins TRBV5-1 to TRBJ1-5; D might be TRBD1 (5 bases). The source is a man younger than 35 in good health. Some clones in this sample may be carry-over from other donors' samples. The CDR3, as DNA: TGCGCCAGCAGCTTGGCCCGGGGCAGCGGGGATCAGCCCCAGCATTTT. Residues: CASSLARGSGDQPQHF. Complete variable domain (other parts from reference TRBV5-1 and TRBJ1-5): KAGVTQTPRYLIKTRGQQVTLSCSPISGHRSVSWYQQTPGQGLQFLFEYFSETQRNKGNFPGRFSGRQFSNSRSEMNVSTLELGDSALYLCASSLARGSGDQPQHFGDGTRLSIL.